The next 21 T cell receptor beta chains were all read from a single sample in a study of naive and memory T cell subsets. Ligated cDNA underwent four rounds of PCR with nested alpha and beta constant region primers and SP2. Via MiXCR, TCRdb re-called the 5' RACE reads, giving one row per CDR3 protein. Here the sample spans over 45,000 distinct CDR3 sequences, 4.7% being singletons. TCR cDNA received a 3' ligated oligonucleotide that carried a UMI. The receptor source for this set is a female donor in good health.

The table lists this clonotype with many counts. V usage is TRBV19 and J usage is TRBJ2-2, with 10 bases matching TRBD2. The CDR3 runs 15 residues. V shed 7 bases, J shed 5 bases, and the junction held 7 bases outside the gene matches. Germline V CDR1 and CDR2: LNHDA, SQIVND (reference sequence). CDR3 sequence: CASTPGLAWTGELFF. For the CDR3, the DNA is TGTGCCAGTACCCCGGGACTAGCGTGGACCGGGGAGCTGTTTTTT.

This clonotype was recorded at least ten times. The J gene is TRBJ2-3, the V gene TRBV5-1; tentative D call: TRBD2 (5 bases). The CDR3 sequence is 15 residues long. V lost 0 bases and J lost 0, with 8 bases in between. Looked up from germline, CDR1 is SGHRS and CDR2 is YFSETQ. DNA of the CDR3: TGCGCCAGCAGCTTGGGGACTCCAAGCACAGATACGCAGTATTTT. Protein: CASSLGTPSTDTQYF.

This clonotype came up many times. The rearrangement links TRBV12-3 or TRBV12-4 to TRBJ1-4; weak D call: TRBD1 (5 bases). The V and J ends lost 3 bases and 6 bases respectively, with 20 bases between them. CDR3 size: 17 residues. CDR3 nucleotide sequence: TGTGCCAGCAGTTTCCGGTCGACCCAGGGAGGCGATGAAAAACTGTTTTTT. Residues: CASSFRSTQGGDEKLFF.

This clonotype was observed a handful of times. The rearrangement joins TRBV20-1 to TRBJ1-1; 9 bases align to TRBD1. Germline V lookup: CDR1 DFQATT, CDR2 SNEGSKA (reference sequence). The CDR3 has 14 amino acids. V gave up 2 bases and J gave up 1 base; unmatched junction bases: 2. CDR3 sequence (DNA): TGCAGTGCTAGAAAGACAGGGGGGAACACTGAAGCTTTCTTT. Encoded protein: CSARKTGGNTEAFF.

This clonotype has ten or more counts. The chain joins TRBV6-6 to TRBJ1-3; D may be TRBD1 (5 bases). V shed 6 bases and J shed 7 bases, with 16 bases lying between them. This CDR3 spans 14 amino acids. Germline loops: CDR1 MNHNY, CDR2 SVGAGI (reference sequence). CDR3 amino acids: CASSHGTGFNTIYF. DNA for the CDR3: TGTGCCAGCAGCCACGGTACAGGCTTTAACACCATATATTTT.

This clonotype was seen many times. The chain joins TRBV28 to TRBJ2-3; 12 bases agree with TRBD2. V gave up 3 bases and J gave up 4 bases; unmatched junction bases: 5. Germline V CDR1 and CDR2: MDHEN, SYDVKM. The CDR3 sequence is 16 residues long. CDR3 in DNA: TGTGCCAGCAGTTTTGCTAGCGGGAGGGCGGCAGATACGCAGTATTTT. This sequence encodes CASSFASGRAADTQYF.

This clonotype was seen many times. The rearrangement joins TRBV28 to TRBJ2-4; weak D call: TRBD1 (7 bases). Between the trimmed V and J ends, which lost 3 bases and 1 base, there was a span of 16 bases. This CDR3 has 17 residues. Per germline, CDR1 MDHEN and CDR2 SYDVKM. As DNA, the CDR3 is TGTGCCAGCAGTTTCCCCCAGGGGGGCTTGGCCAAAAACATTCAGTACTTC. This encodes CASSFPQGGLAKNIQYF.

In this sample, this clonotype turned up many times. The V call is TRBV20-1, the J call TRBJ2-5; D is undetermined. The CDR3 has 15 residues. Germline V gene sequence: CDR1 DFQATT, CDR2 SNEGSKA (reference sequence). V gave up 6 bases and J gave up 2 bases, with 19 bases separating them. This CDR3 is CSALLHGLQQETQYF. CDR3 DNA sequence: TGCAGTGCCCTCTTACATGGATTACAACAAGAGACCCAGTACTTC.

The V gene is TRBV27, the J gene TRBJ2-7; 7 bases match TRBD2. CDR3 length: 14 residues. Germline trimming cut 8 bases from V and 2 bases from J; bases unmatched to any gene: 9. CDR1 MNHEY and CDR2 SMNVEV come from the germline V gene (reference sequence). As DNA, the CDR3 is TGTGCCAGCCGACCACGCGGGACTACCTACGAGCAGTACTTC. Its protein product is CASRPRGTTYEQYF.

V usage is TRBV19 and J usage is TRBJ2-1; possible D gene TRBD2, 5 bases. The V end was cut by 4 bases, the J end by 3 bases, with 7 bases between. Per the germline V gene, CDR1 is LNHDA and CDR2 is SQIVND (reference sequence). There are 13 residues in the CDR3. The CDR3 region is CASSTGIYNEQFF. CDR3 nucleotides: TGTGCCAGTAGTACCGGGATCTACAATGAGCAGTTCTTC. The whole variable domain, remainder taken from reference TRBV19 and TRBJ2-1, is DGGITQSPKYLFRKEGQNVTLSCEQNLNHDAMYWYRQDPGQGLRLIYYSQIVNDFQKGDIAEGYSVSREKKESFPLTVTSAQKNPTAFYLCASSTGIYNEQFFGPGTRLTVL.

This clonotype was observed many times. The rearrangement links TRBV9 to TRBJ2-2, with 8 bases fitting TRBD2. From germline, CDR1 is SGDLS and CDR2 YYNGEE. The CDR3 extends over 14 amino acids. V dropped 3 bases and J dropped 6; count of bases not matched to a gene: 4. The CDR3 DNA is TGTGCCAGCAGCGCATCAGCGGGAGCCGGGGAGCTGTTTTTT. It is translated as CASSASAGAGELFF.

This clonotype was picked up a small number of times. The V and J genes are TRBV19 and TRBJ1-5, with D possibly TRBD1 on 5 matching bases. V shed 3 bases and J shed 0 bases, with 18 bases lying between them. The CDR3 totals 18 residues. The germline gives CDR1 LNHDA, CDR2 SQIVND (reference sequence). CDR3 sequence: CASSIPGRRLGSNQPQHF. The CDR3 DNA sequence: TGTGCCAGTAGTATTCCGGGACGGAGACTTGGTAGCAATCAGCCCCAGCATTTT.

This clonotype appeared many times. The chain is built from TRBV19 and TRBJ2-6; a weak D match, TRBD1 (5 bases). Per the germline V gene, CDR1 is LNHDA and CDR2 is SQIVND (reference sequence). Trimming left V 3 bases short and J 4 bases short, with 10 bases between. The CDR3 extends over 15 amino acids. DNA of the CDR3: TGTGCCAGTAGTATCTCTGGGGCCGGGGCCAACGTCCTGACTTTC. Its translation: CASSISGAGANVLTF.

This clonotype came up many times. The V call is TRBV25-1, the J call TRBJ1-1; TRBD1 is a possible D gene (5 bases). The germline V gene has CDR1 MGHDK and CDR2 SYGVNS. The V end lost 10 bases, the J end lost 1 base, and 19 bases lay between the germline ends. CDR3 length equals 15 residues. Here the CDR3 reads CATSKGLGWNTEAFF. For the CDR3, the DNA is TGTGCCACCTCTAAGGGGCTGGGGTGGAACACTGAAGCTTTCTTT.

Ten or more counts support this clonotype. The V and J genes are TRBV28 and TRBJ1-4; D is undetermined. The V end was cut by 2 bases, the J end by 10 bases, with 5 bases between. From germline, CDR1 is MDHEN and CDR2 SYDVKM. CDR3 length: 11 amino acids. For the CDR3, the DNA is TGTGCCAGCAGTTTAGGAAGAAAACTGTTTTTT. It encodes CASSLGRKLFF.

This clonotype was counted ten times or more. This chain links TRBV3-1 with TRBJ2-1; no clear D gene. CDR1 and CDR2 from the germline V gene are LGHDT and YNNKEL (reference sequence). Trimming took off 1 base at V and 5 bases at J, with 6 bases between the two ends. CDR3 length: 13 residues. CDR3 in DNA: TGTGCCAGCAGCCAAGGGCCTCACAATGAGCAGTTCTTC. Amino acids: CASSQGPHNEQFF.

The sample holds many counts of this clonotype. The junction does not match germline at one end; this may be a read error. This chain connects TRBV6-5 to TRBJ1-2; no firm D call. Germline-derived CDR1 and CDR2 are MNHEY and SVGAGI. This CDR3 is 13 amino acids long. The CDR3 region is CASSYASNYGDTF. CDR3 coding DNA: TGTGCCAGCAGTTACGCATCTAACTATGGCGACACCTTC.

The chain couples TRBV13 to TRBJ2-7; D gene uncertain. This CDR3 region has 16 residues. Trimming cost V 2 bases and J 7 bases, with 21 bases left between them. Germline V lookup: CDR1 PRHDT, CDR2 FYEKMQ (reference sequence). This CDR3 is CASSLTDRRRIGEQYF. The CDR3 DNA sequence: TGTGCCAGCAGCTTAACGGACCGACGACGCATTGGGGAGCAGTACTTC.

This clonotype was counted at least ten times. This chain joins TRBV18 and TRBJ2-1; unclear D gene. V was trimmed by 2 bases and J by 6 bases, leaving 11 bases between them. Per germline, CDR1 KGHSH and CDR2 LQKENI. The CDR3 length is 14 residues. CDR3 nucleotides: TGTGCCAGCTCACCAGGTACGGGCAGCAATGAGCAGTTCTTC. Amino acids: CASSPGTGSNEQFF.

The sample holds many counts of this clonotype. The chain links TRBV10-2 to TRBJ2-3; TRBD2 agrees at 10 bases. The CDR3 length is 14 residues. The germline gives CDR1 WSHSY, CDR2 SAAADI. With 5 bases clipped from V and 2 bases from J, the junction kept 1 base outside the gene matches. This CDR3 reads CASSTSGNTDTQYF. The DNA for the CDR3 is TGCGCCAGCAGTACTAGCGGGAACACAGATACGCAGTATTTT.

This clonotype was recorded many times. The chain joins TRBV21-1 to TRBJ2-1; the table's D gene call, TRBD2, was not cross checked with the DNA. TRBV21-1 is deemed a pseudogene. The length of the CDR3 is 16 residues. This CDR3 reads CASSKPTSWVVNEQFF. CDR3 coding DNA: TGTGCCAGCAGCAAACCGACTAGCTGGGTAGTCAATGAGCAGTTCTTC.